Presented here are 29 T cell receptor beta chains from one specimen sequenced in a study of low-dose radiotherapy and immunotherapy resistance in tumors. Time point indicated: before trial treatment. Priming of first-strand cDNA relied on TRAV- and TRBV-specific primers (covering alpha and beta chains). TCR amplification used roughly 20 PCR cycles, a constant-region primer and a V-primer adapter. TCRdb passed the reads through MiXCR, listing each CDR3 protein once. The repertoire includes more than 50,000 distinct CDR3 sequences, more than 20% of them detected once, and 6.5% to 8% sits in the top ten. This specimen was PBMCs, taken before treatment. The receptors derive from a male donor with rectosigmoid adenocarcinoma.

Comment on this clonotype: A far larger clone is a single base away, which makes a read error likely. The V and J genes are TRBV26 and TRBJ1-3. TRBV26 is shown as a pseudogene. The CDR3 totals 10 residues. The CDR3 nucleotides are TGTGTCAGCAGTAAGGGCACCATATATTTT. Its translation is CVSSKGTIYF.

The chain is built from TRBV3-1 and TRBJ2-5; TRBD2 aligns across 7 bases. This CDR3 has 12 residues. Germline trimming cut 6 bases from V and 3 bases from J; bases unmatched to any gene: 1. Germline assignment: CDR1 LGHDT and CDR2 YNNKEL (reference sequence). CDR3 loop: CASRGTKETQYF. DNA of the CDR3: TGTGCCAGCAGGGGGACTAAAGAGACCCAGTACTTC.

There are many counts of this clonotype. The chain recombines TRBV7-6 with TRBJ2-2; perhaps TRBD2 as D (5 bases). Germline V lookup: CDR1 SGHVS, CDR2 FNYEAQ. V lost 4 bases, J lost 7 bases, and 7 bases lay in between. This CDR3 has 12 residues. The CDR3 sequence is CASSSRDGELFF. The DNA of the CDR3 is TGTGCCAGCAGCTCCCGGGACGGGGAGCTGTTTTTT.

This clonotype has a count of ten or more. The chain combines TRBV29-1 with TRBJ2-1; D perhaps matches TRBD2 (5 bases). V lost 4 bases and J lost 3, with 16 bases in between. The germline V gene has CDR1 SQVTM and CDR2 ANQGSEA. This CDR3 has 15 amino acids. The CDR3 sequence is CSVVEVGSVYNEQFF. CDR3 sequence (DNA): TGCAGCGTTGTGGAGGTCGGATCCGTCTACAATGAGCAGTTCTTC.

Ten or more counts support this clonotype. The chain employs TRBV2 and TRBJ2-6; 8 nucleotides match TRBD1. The V gene end was trimmed by 5 bases and the J gene end by 0 bases; junction bases not matched to a gene: 6. CDR3 length: 17 amino acids. The germline V gene encodes CDR1 SNHLY and CDR2 FYNNEI. This chain's CDR3 is CASSLTGGSSGANVLTF. The CDR3 nucleotides are TGTGCCAGCAGTCTTACAGGGGGTAGCTCTGGGGCCAACGTCCTGACTTTC.

This clonotype occurred a few times. The gene calls are TRBV6-1 and TRBJ1-2; D is ambiguous. Trimming took 10 bases from V and 13 from J, leaving 16 bases between them. The CDR3 sequence is 10 residues long. The germline CDR1 and CDR2 sequences are MNHNS and SASEGT. The CDR3 nucleotides are TGTGCCACCCGACGGTCCGGGTGCACCTTC. This codes for CATRRSGCTF.

This clonotype has ten or more counts. The genes are TRBV28 and TRBJ1-5; D perhaps matches TRBD1 (6 bases). The germline V gene encodes CDR1 MDHEN and CDR2 SYDVKM. Trimming pared 8 bases from V and 5 bases from J, leaving 16 bases between. The CDR3 totals 14 residues. The CDR3 DNA reads as TGTGCCAGCGGAACAGGGCAGGGAGATCAGCCCCAGCATTTT. This encodes CASGTGQGDQPQHF.

In its sample, this clonotype was seen many times. The chain recombines TRBV19 with TRBJ1-2, with TRBD1 identical over 10 bases. V trimming: 7 bases; J trimming: 4 bases; junction bases outside the gene matches: 6. This CDR3 has 14 amino acids. CDR1 LNHDA and CDR2 SQIVND come from the germline V gene (reference sequence). The CDR3 bases are TGTGCCAGTAAACCGGGACAGGGGAGCTATGGCTACACCTTC. Its translation is CASKPGQGSYGYTF.

This clonotype was picked up many times. The chain has TRBV7-6 and TRBJ2-7, with 9 nucleotides matching TRBD1. Germline CDR1 is SGHVS and CDR2 is FNYEAQ. The CDR3 loop spans 13 amino acids. Losses at the gene ends were 5 bases for V and 5 bases for J; bases not matched to a gene: 4. CDR3: CASSTGQGDEQYF. In nucleotides, the CDR3 is TGTGCCAGCAGCACGGGACAGGGAGACGAGCAGTACTTC.

This clonotype was detected ten times or more. The genes are TRBV19 and TRBJ1-6, with TRBD1 matching 7 bases. The V segment lost 1 base and the J segment 7 bases; nucleotides outside the gene matches: 4. This CDR3 has 15 amino acids. The V gene's germline CDR1 is LNHDA and CDR2 SQIVND (reference sequence). This chain's CDR3 is CASSIGPGGNSPLHF. Here the CDR3 DNA reads TGTGCCAGTAGTATAGGTCCAGGGGGGAATTCACCCCTCCACTTT.

Points on this clonotype: The final CDR3 position lacks the conserved phenylalanine or tryptophan, pointing to a likely read error. Because the CDR3's place on the DNA is in doubt, the DNA is left out and the CDR3 is given as listed by TCRdb. The V and J genes are TRBV5-6 and TRBJ2-5. Germline V gives CDR1 SGHDT, CDR2 YYEEEE. The CDR3 comprises 8 residues, both ends counted. CDR3 residues: CASSLGLS.

This clonotype has ten or more counts. V is TRBV9 and J is TRBJ2-3, with D tentatively TRBD2 (5 bases). Germline CDR1 and CDR2: SGDLS and YYNGEE. This CDR3 is built from 15 residues. The ends were cut back, 0 bases at V and 2 bases at J, with 10 bases in the middle. DNA for the CDR3: TGTGCCAGCAGCGTAGGATTCGGGATCACAGATACGCAGTATTTT. This codes for CASSVGFGITDTQYF.

In its sample, this clonotype is medium-sized (0.01 to 0.1%). The chain employs TRBV2 and TRBJ1-1, with D possibly being TRBD1 (6 bases). Trimming stripped 9 bases from V and 6 bases from J, with 11 bases between. The CDR3 spans 11 residues. The germline gives CDR1 SNHLY, CDR2 FYNNEI. The CDR3 nucleotides are TGTGCCAGGAGGGGGGGCCCTGAAGCTTTCTTT. Encoded protein: CARRGGPEAFF.

At least ten counts were recorded for this clonotype. The DNA for the CDR3 is TGTGCCAGCAGCTCCCCGGCAGATACGCAGTATTTT. Translating it yields CASSSPADTQYF. J is TRBJ2-3 and V is TRBV7-9; no clear D gene. Trimming pared 4 bases from V and 4 bases from J, leaving 6 bases between. The germline V gene has CDR1 SEHNR and CDR2 FQNEAQ (reference sequence). This CDR3 spans 12 amino acids.

The table lists this clonotype with many counts. The chain uses TRBV3-1 and TRBJ1-6; D gene unclear. The germline CDR1 and CDR2 sequences are LGHDT and YNNKEL (reference sequence). Deletions cut 0 bases from V and 5 bases from J, with 11 bases between. The CDR3 loop spans 16 amino acids. CDR3 sequence (DNA): TGTGCCAGCAGCCAAGATGGCGGGCGAGATAATTCACCCCTCCACTTT. This codes for CASSQDGGRDNSPLHF.

This clonotype appeared many times. The chain combines TRBV9 with TRBJ2-7, with TRBD1 matching over 9 bases. Germline CDR1 is SGDLS and CDR2 is YYNGEE. The V segment lost 5 bases and the J segment 6 bases; nucleotides outside the gene matches: 12. The CDR3 covers 15 residues. The chain's CDR3 is CASSIGDRVTSEQYF. CDR3 nucleotides: TGTGCCAGCAGTATTGGGGACAGGGTTACCTCCGAGCAGTACTTC.

The chain uses TRBV27 and TRBJ1-3; a possible D gene is TRBD1 (6 bases). Germline assignment: CDR1 MNHEY and CDR2 SMNVEV (reference sequence). V was trimmed by 6 bases and J by 4 bases, leaving 13 bases between them. CDR3 length: 14 residues. CDR3 region: CASRPSGAGNTIYF. Written as DNA, the CDR3 is TGTGCCAGCAGGCCCTCGGGGGCGGGAAACACCATATATTTT.

This clonotype was found many times. The chain carries TRBV28 and TRBJ2-5, with D hard to call. This CDR3 region has 13 residues. Germline values: CDR1 MDHEN, CDR2 SYDVKM. Trimming took 7 bases from V and 5 from J, leaving 14 bases between them. The CDR3 nucleotides are TGTGCCAGCATTCCGGGCTCGGAGGAGACCCAGTACTTC. Its protein product is CASIPGSEETQYF.

This chain links TRBV12-3 or TRBV12-4 with TRBJ1-5; D is unclear. The length of the CDR3 is 13 residues. The ends were cut back, 5 bases at V and 5 bases at J, with 10 bases in the middle. This chain's CDR3 is CASSGRGDQPQHF. For the CDR3, the DNA is TGTGCCAGCAGTGGACGGGGTGATCAGCCCCAGCATTTT.

In this sample, this clonotype turned up many times. This chain joins TRBV11-3 and TRBJ2-5; D is ambiguous. This CDR3 spans 14 amino acids. Germline assignment: CDR1 SGHNT and CDR2 YENEEA. The ends were cut back, 5 bases at V and 1 base at J, with 11 bases in the middle. CDR3 sequence (DNA): TGTGCCAGCAGCCTATCCGACACCCAAGAGACCCAGTACTTC. Its protein product is CASSLSDTQETQYF.

The table lists this clonotype with many counts. The chain links TRBV4-1 to TRBJ2-1, with TRBD2 matching 12 bases. Germline assignment: CDR1 MGHRA and CDR2 YSYEKL. Unmatched junction bases numbered 6, after V lost 2 bases and J lost 4 bases. The CDR3 has 17 residues. In DNA, the CDR3 is TGCGCCAGCAGCCAAAACCCTAGCGGGGGGGAGTACAATGAGCAGTTCTTC. Protein: CASSQNPSGGEYNEQFF.

This clonotype has ten or more counts. V usage is TRBV5-4 and J usage is TRBJ2-3, with D tentatively TRBD2 (5 bases). Germline V gives CDR1 SGHNT, CDR2 YYREEE (reference sequence). CDR3 size: 15 residues. Trimming shortened V by 0 bases and J by 3 bases, and 11 bases separated the two germline ends. This CDR3 reads CASSLGGGRTDTQYF. The DNA for the CDR3 is TGTGCCAGCAGCTTGGGAGGAGGTCGAACAGATACGCAGTATTTT.

This clonotype was observed many times. The chain recombines TRBV20-1 with TRBJ2-7, with 8 bases that match TRBD2. J lost 5 bases, V lost 6 bases, and 9 bases had no gene match. The germline CDR1 and CDR2 sequences are DFQATT and SNEGSKA (reference sequence). The CDR3 consists of 13 residues. CDR3 residues: CSAPEGGRNEQYF. The CDR3, as DNA: TGCAGTGCGCCCGAGGGCGGGAGGAACGAGCAGTACTTC.

This clonotype rates as medium-sized (0.01 to 0.1%). The V call is TRBV6-1, the J call TRBJ2-7, with 8 positions matching TRBD1. The V gene's germline CDR1 is MNHNS and CDR2 SASEGT. This CDR3 has 12 residues. V dropped 11 bases and J dropped 2; count of bases not matched to a gene: 5. The CDR3, as DNA: TGTGCCGGACGACAGGGGACCTACGAGCAGTACTTC. Its translation is CAGRQGTYEQYF.

In this sample, this clonotype turned up a few times. This rearrangement joins TRBV29-1 to TRBJ2-1; 9 bases map to TRBD2. Germline assignment: CDR1 SQVTM and CDR2 ANQGSEA. This CDR3 spans 14 amino acids. V lost 7 bases, J lost 5 bases, and 9 bases stayed unmatched. This CDR3 is CSAHLTSGHNEQFF. The CDR3 DNA follows: TGCAGCGCCCATTTGACTAGCGGCCACAATGAGCAGTTCTTC.

This clonotype was observed many times. At one end the junction does not follow the germline gene, possibly because of a read error. The chain uses TRBV5-4 and TRBJ2-3; 9 bases are a match to TRBD2. The CDR3 sequence is 14 residues long. In germline, CDR1 is SGHNT, CDR2 YYREEE (reference sequence). The CDR3 here is CASSAGGPEDTQYF. DNA of the CDR3: TGCGCCAGCAGCGCGGGGGGGCCTGAAGATACGCAGTATTTT. The full variable domain, in which reference TRBV5-4 and TRBJ2-3 provide the parts outside the CDR3, is ETGVTQSPTHLIKTRGQQVTLRCSSQSGHNTVSWYQQALGQGPQFIFQYYREEENGRGNFPPRFSGLQFPNYSSELNVNALELDDSALYLCASSAGGPEDTQYFGPGTRLTVL.

In the case of this clonotype: This likely reflects a read error, since a far larger clone is one base away. The chain recombines TRBV7-2 with TRBJ2-2, with TRBD1 identical over 9 bases. CDR1 and CDR2 (germline): SGHTA, FQGNSA. J was trimmed by 4 bases and V by 6 bases; bases with no gene match: 6. This CDR3 has 15 amino acids. The CDR3: CASRGQGTITGELFF. The CDR3 coding sequence is TGTGCCAGCAGAGGACAGGGGACGATCACCGGGGAGCTGTTTTTT. The full variable domain, with the rest looked up from reference TRBV7-2 and TRBJ2-2, is GAGVSQSPSNKVTEKGKDVELRCDPISGHTALYWYRQSLGQGLEFLIYFQGNSAPDKSGLPSDRFSAERTGGSVSTLTIQRTQQEDSAVYLCASRGQGTITGELFFGEGSRLTVL.

At least ten counts were recorded for this clonotype. This chain links TRBV12-3 or TRBV12-4 with TRBJ2-7, with 7 bases that match TRBD1. J gave up 6 bases and V 6 bases, and 5 bases lay outside the gene matches. This CDR3 has 12 residues. The DNA for the CDR3 is TGTGCCAGCAGCCCGACAGGGATCGAGCAGTACTTC. Translation: CASSPTGIEQYF.

The table lists this clonotype with many counts. V gene TRBV14 combines with J gene TRBJ2-7, with 7 positions matching TRBD2. In germline, CDR1 is SGHDN, CDR2 FVKESK. The CDR3 covers 15 residues. The ends lost 1 base at V and 0 bases at J; junction bases unmatched: 3. The CDR3 coding sequence is TGTGCCAGCAGCCAAGCTAGCGGAATCTCCTACGAGCAGTACTTC. This translates into CASSQASGISYEQYF.